These 19 T cell receptor beta chains share one sample of origin, sequenced in a study of shared clonotypes between healthy human individuals. Assay: immunoSEQ multiplex PCR; the TCRdb copy retains only in-frame clones and omits some. This sample has about 2.3 million clones, with around 92% found just once. The specimen sequenced was naive CD4+ T cells from PBMCs. Subset in this sample: CD45RA+ positively selected. These receptors all stem from a man younger than 35 in good health. Some clones in this sample may be carry-over from other donors' samples.

The gene calls are TRBV4-2 and TRBJ1-2; D unresolved. CDR1 and CDR2 (germline): LGHNA, YNFKEQ. The CDR3 sequence is 14 residues long. V dropped 2 bases and J dropped 3 bases, with 10 bases sitting between them. CDR3 sequence (DNA): TGTGCCAGCAGCCAACGACTATTTCACTATGGCTACACCTTC. Translating it yields CASSQRLFHYGYTF.

The chain uses TRBV5-4 and TRBJ1-2; TRBD1 aligns across 7 bases. This CDR3 is built from 14 residues. The germline V gene encodes CDR1 SGHNT and CDR2 YYREEE (reference sequence). V lost 2 bases, J lost 0 bases, and 1 base stayed unmatched. The CDR3 nucleotides are TGTGCCAGCAGCTTCCAGGGGGCTAACTATGGCTACACCTTC. This gives the protein CASSFQGANYGYTF.

This chain connects TRBV7-2 to TRBJ2-1; 14 bases align to TRBD2. CDR3 length equals 16 residues. The germline V gene has CDR1 SGHTA and CDR2 FQGNSA. Trimming took 5 bases from V and 5 from J; bases not matched to a gene: 5. CDR3 region: CASSLGTSGSHNEQFF. CDR3 sequence (DNA): TGTGCCAGCAGCCTAGGGACTAGCGGGAGCCACAATGAGCAGTTCTTC.

This rearrangement joins TRBV9 to TRBJ1-3, with D uncertain. The V and J ends lost 4 bases and 2 bases respectively, with 13 bases between them. Germline V gives CDR1 SGDLS, CDR2 YYNGEE. The CDR3 extends over 15 amino acids. The CDR3 DNA is TGTGCCAGCAGCACTCAGGCGGCAACTGGAAACACCATATATTTT. This encodes CASSTQAATGNTIYF.

In DNA form, the CDR3 reads TGTGCCAGCAGTTTATATGGACTCCAGGGGCAGTACTTC. Translation: CASSLYGLQGQYF. J is TRBJ2-7 and V is TRBV28; D is perhaps TRBD1 or TRBD2 (5 bases each). The V end was cut by 1 base, the J end by 9 bases, with 13 bases between. Germline V lookup: CDR1 MDHEN, CDR2 SYDVKM. This CDR3 has 13 amino acids.

The V gene is TRBV18, the J gene TRBJ1-2, with D tentatively TRBD1 (5 bases). Per germline, CDR1 KGHSH and CDR2 LQKENI. The germline V and J ends were trimmed by 3 bases and 3 bases, with 14 bases remaining between them. This CDR3 has 15 residues. CDR3 nucleotide sequence: TGTGCCAGCTCACCTCTGGGGGTGACGGACTATGGCTACACCTTC. Its protein is CASSPLGVTDYGYTF.

This clone came up a few times. The genes are TRBV18 and TRBJ1-5; D gene ambiguous. Germline V gene sequence: CDR1 KGHSH, CDR2 LQKENI. This CDR3 is 13 amino acids long. V was trimmed by 0 bases and J by 9 bases, leaving 9 bases between them. The CDR3 region is CASSPPSRGPQHF. CDR3 in DNA: TGTGCCAGCTCACCACCGTCCCGGGGGCCCCAGCATTTT.

The J gene is TRBJ2-3, the V gene TRBV7-2; D remains unclear. V was trimmed by 8 bases and J by 8 bases, leaving 14 bases between them. The germline gives CDR1 SGHTA, CDR2 FQGNSA. The CDR3 spans 12 residues. The CDR3 is CASGPPGSTQYF. CDR3 nucleotide sequence: TGTGCCAGCGGACCGCCCGGGTCTACGCAGTATTTT.

On this clone itself: In the same sample, other DNA sequences code for this CDR3. The chain employs TRBV30 and TRBJ1-2; D unclear. The CDR3 has 11 residues. With 2 bases removed from V and 4 bases from J, the gap between germline ends came to 5 bases. CDR1 and CDR2 (germline): GTSNPN, SVGIG (reference sequence). The CDR3 loop is CAWSRGYGYTF. The CDR3 region has the DNA TGTGCCTGGAGTCGGGGCTATGGCTACACCTTC.

CDR3 sequence (DNA): TGTGCCTGGAGTGTGCGGGAGGGCCTCCTGTACTTC. Its translation: CAWSVREGLLYF. The V call is TRBV30, the J call TRBJ2-7, with TRBD2 identical over 9 bases. Looked up from germline, CDR1 is GTSNPN and CDR2 is SVGIG (reference sequence). J gave up 12 bases and V 0 bases, and 6 bases lay outside the gene matches. This CDR3 contains 12 residues.

The chain has TRBV5-1 and TRBJ2-2; weak D call: TRBD2 (6 bases). There are 17 residues in the CDR3. Germline V gene lookup returns CDR1 SGHRS and CDR2 YFSETQ. Deletions cut 0 bases from V and 5 bases from J, with 17 bases between. CDR3 sequence reads: CASSLARVAEGTGELFF. DNA of the CDR3: TGCGCCAGCAGCTTGGCCCGGGTAGCGGAGGGGACCGGGGAGCTGTTTTTT.

Worth noting for this clone: Other DNA sequences of this sample code for an identical CDR3. V gene TRBV7-2 combines with J gene TRBJ2-3, with D perhaps being TRBD1 or TRBD2 (6 bases each). The CDR3 spans 13 residues. Germline assignment: CDR1 SGHTA and CDR2 FQGNSA. The V end lost 2 bases, the J end lost 4 bases, and 7 bases lay between the germline ends. CDR3: CASSLRGADTQYF. The CDR3 coding sequence is TGTGCCAGCAGCTTAAGGGGGGCAGATACGCAGTATTTT.

The gene calls are TRBV28 and TRBJ2-1; D is unclear. Germline loops: CDR1 MDHEN, CDR2 SYDVKM. Between the trimmed V and J ends, which lost 3 bases and 9 bases, there was a span of 12 bases. The CDR3 has 13 amino acids. CDR3 sequence: CASSFGRWAEQFF. In nucleotides, the CDR3 is TGTGCCAGCAGTTTCGGCCGGTGGGCTGAGCAGTTCTTC. The full variable domain, completed using reference TRBV28 and TRBJ2-1, is DVKVTQSSRYLVKRTGEKVFLECVQDMDHENMFWYRQDPGLGLRLIYFSYDVKMKEKGDIPEGYSVSREKKERFSLILESASTNQTSMYLCASSFGRWAEQFFGPGTRLTVL.

The chain employs TRBV5-4 and TRBJ2-1; TRBD2 aligns across 12 bases. V shed 4 bases and J 5 bases; nucleotides not matched to a gene: 13. The CDR3 length is 18 residues. Germline values: CDR1 SGHNT, CDR2 YYREEE (reference sequence). CDR3 protein: CASSPRTSGTDFDNEQFF. CDR3 sequence (DNA): TGTGCCAGCAGCCCTCGGACTAGCGGGACGGATTTTGACAATGAGCAGTTCTTC.

The rearrangement joins TRBV4-2 to TRBJ2-2; 7 bases are shared with TRBD2. The CDR3 length is 19 residues. With 0 bases clipped from V and 1 base from J, the junction kept 11 bases outside the gene matches. CDR1 is LGHNA and CDR2 is YNFKEQ in the germline V gene. CDR3 amino acids: CASSQDWRRASGNTGELFF. CDR3 bases: TGTGCCAGCAGCCAAGATTGGCGACGGGCTAGCGGGAACACCGGGGAGCTGTTTTTT.

The chain couples TRBV29-1 to TRBJ1-2, with unresolved D. This CDR3 has 13 residues. With 3 bases removed from V and 8 bases from J, the gap between germline ends came to 16 bases. Germline CDR1 SQVTM, CDR2 ANQGSEA. This CDR3 reads CSVDSAATRGYTF. The DNA for the CDR3 is TGCAGCGTTGATTCAGCGGCGACGAGGGGCTACACCTTC.

In its sample, this clone was seen once. This chain links TRBV7-9 with TRBJ2-2; 12 nucleotides line up with TRBD2. V shed 4 bases and J 3 bases; nucleotides not matched to a gene: 6. Looked up from germline, CDR1 is SEHNR and CDR2 is FQNEAQ (reference sequence). The CDR3 totals 17 residues. CDR3 sequence reads: CASSSRLAGGYTGELFF. CDR3 in DNA: TGTGCCAGCAGCTCCCGTCTAGCGGGAGGGTACACCGGGGAGCTGTTTTTT.

The chain carries TRBV6-6 and TRBJ1-5, with no clear D. Germline assignment: CDR1 MNHNY and CDR2 SVGAGI (reference sequence). V gave up 6 bases and J gave up 0 bases, with 15 bases separating them. The CDR3 is made up of 16 amino acids. CDR3 amino acids: CASSLVSGYSNQPQHF. In DNA, the CDR3 is TGTGCCAGCAGCCTGGTTTCAGGTTATAGCAATCAGCCCCAGCATTTT.

The chain is built from TRBV5-1 and TRBJ2-7; D possibly matches TRBD1 or TRBD2 (5 bases each). V lost 6 bases and J 0 bases, leaving 22 bases between the germline ends. The length of the CDR3 is 17 residues. CDR1 is SGHRS and CDR2 is YFSETQ in the germline V gene. The CDR3 DNA sequence: TGCGCCAGCACACCTAACGGGGCCTACCTTACCTCCTACGAGCAGTACTTC. Its protein is CASTPNGAYLTSYEQYF.